This is a list of T cell receptor beta chains from one sample in a study of cytomegalovirus exposure and HLA in healthy donors. TCRdb's copy holds only in-frame clones and misses some; the assay was immunoSEQ multiplex PCR. This table holds about 170,000 clones, roughly 81% found once. Sequenced input: PBMCs. The receptors were sampled from a man aged 30-40 years in good health and CMV-seropositive. Each CDR3 is given with its conserved first and last residue. The D gene is left open where the match is weak. Size tells how often a clone was seen (once, few, many) or the class of an expanded clone, and some rows leave it out.

few	TRBJ2-2	TRBD1	TRBV5-1	TGCGCCAGCAGCTTGGCGGGACAGGGGAACGGGGAGCTGTTTTTT	CASSLAGQGNGELFF
NA	TRBJ1-5	TRBD1	TRBV4-1	TGCGCCAGCAGCCAGGGACAGGGAAATGTCCAGCATTTT	CASSQGQGNVQHF
NA	TRBJ2-3	NA	TRBV6-6	TGTGCCAGCAGTTACGAGGGAGCGTCTTTAGATACGCAGTATTTT	CASSYEGASLDTQYF
NA	TRBJ1-1	NA	TRBV19	TGTGCCAGTAGTGAACAGTTCCCGGGGACTGAAGCTTTCTTT	CASSEQFPGTEAFF
NA	TRBJ2-5	NA	TRBV7-7	TGTGCTAGCCGTTCCGGGACTGCCCAAGAGACCCAGTACTTC	CASRSGTAQETQYF
NA	TRBJ1-4	TRBD1	TRBV6-5	TGTGCCAGCAGTTATCTGAACAGGGGGGTAGGGGAAAAACTGTTTTTT	CASSYLNRGVGEKLFF
NA	TRBJ2-3	NA	TRBV21-1	TGTGCCAGCAGTCACCGGACTAGCGGGAGGAGACGGTTGCGTAACACAGATACGCAGTATTTT	CASSHRTSGRRRLRNTDTQYF
NA	TRBJ2-3	NA	TRBV15	TGTGCCACCAGCAGAGCGTCTCGGGAAGGGAGAGATACGCAGTATTTT	CATSRASREGRDTQYF
once	TRBJ2-1	TRBD2	TRBV19	TGTGCCAGTAGTATTTCTCTAGCGGGAGCCCGTTACAATGAGCAGTTCTTC	CASSISLAGARYNEQFF
NA	TRBJ2-1	TRBD1	TRBV5-1	TGCGCCAGCAGCTTGGATCCGACAGGGGGCACCGATGAGCAGTTCTTC	CASSLDPTGGTDEQFF
NA	TRBJ1-1	TRBD1	TRBV5-1	TGCGCCAGCAGCTCCGGGGGACAGGCGCCTGAAGCTTTCTTT	CASSSGGQAPEAFF
NA	TRBJ1-1	NA	TRBV7-2	TGTGCCTCCGGGGGGAGTACTGAAGCTTTCTTT	CASGGSTEAFF
few	TRBJ2-3	NA	TRBV5-1	TGCGCCAGCAGCTTTAACCGGGAGACGGATACGCAGTATTTT	CASSFNRETDTQYF
NA	TRBJ2-1	NA	TRBV11-2	TGTGCCAGCAGCTCTGGGGCCATTAAGGTGTCCTACAATGAGCAGTTCTTC	CASSSGAIKVSYNEQFF
NA	TRBJ2-4	NA	TRBV7-9	TGTGCCAGCAGCTCCTCTTGGAGGGGAAACATTCAGTACTTC	CASSSSWRGNIQYF
NA	TRBJ2-1	TRBD1	TRBV5-4	TGTGCCAGCAGTTCGGCCCAGGGGGATGAGCAGTTCTTC	CASSSAQGDEQFF
NA	TRBJ2-1	NA	TRBV14	TGTGCCAGCAGCCAGATGCTGGCTAATGAGCAGTTCTTC	CASSQMLANEQFF
NA	TRBJ1-6	TRBD1	TRBV7-9	TGTGCCAGCAGTTCGCCGGGACAGGGGGATTCACCCCTCCACTTT	CASSSPGQGDSPLHF
NA	TRBJ1-1	NA	TRBV19	TGTGCCAGTTCGGACAGAATGAACACTGAAGCTTTCTTT	CASSDRMNTEAFF
NA	TRBJ2-7	NA	TRBV27	TGTGCCAGCAGTTTAGGGACAAGTCCCTACGAGCAGTACTTC	CASSLGTSPYEQYF
NA	TRBJ2-6	NA	TRBV5-1	TGCGCCAGCAGCTTGGCAGGGAGGTCTGGGGCCAACGTCCTGACTTTC	CASSLAGRSGANVLTF
NA	TRBJ2-6	NA	TRBV9	TGTGCCAGCAGCCCAGCGAGTGGGGCGAGGGGGGCCAACGTCCTGACTTTC	CASSPASGARGANVLTF
NA	TRBJ2-7	NA	TRBV7-2	TGTGCCAGCAGCCTAAACACAGCCTACGAGCAGTACTTC	CASSLNTAYEQYF
NA	TRBJ1-4	TRBD1	TRBV4-1	TGCGCCAGCAGCCCCTGGGACAGGGGAAGTGAAAAACTGTTTTTT	CASSPWDRGSEKLFF
once	TRBJ1-4	NA	TRBV5-5	TGTGCCAGCAGCTTGATGGGAGGGGGAGAAAAACTGTTTTTT	CASSLMGGGEKLFF
NA	TRBJ1-1	NA	TRBV5-4	TGTGCCAGCAGCTTGATCGGGGTAATCACTGAAGCTTTCTTT	CASSLIGVITEAFF
NA	TRBJ1-5	NA	TRBV27	TGTGCCAGCAGTTTAAGCAGGGAACCCAATCAGCCCCAGCATTTT	CASSLSREPNQPQHF
NA	TRBJ2-3	TRBD1	TRBV28	TGTGCCAGCAGGGAATCTCTGACAGGGGGCGCAGATACGCAGTATTTT	CASRESLTGGADTQYF
NA	TRBJ2-1	TRBD2	TRBV7-3	TGTGCCAGCAGCCCACACATACCCCTAGCGGGCTCCTACAATGAGCAGTTCTTC	CASSPHIPLAGSYNEQFF
few	TRBJ1-5	NA	TRBV7-2	TGTGCCAGCAGCCCCGGGGACATCGAGAGTCAGCCCCAGCATTTT	CASSPGDIESQPQHF
NA	TRBJ1-1	NA	TRBV29-1	TGCAGTGTTAGGGGGACCGTGAACACTGAAGCTTTCTTT	CSVRGTVNTEAFF
NA	TRBJ1-5	NA	TRBV19	TGTGCCACTGGGAAGAGGGCAGGCAATCAGCCCCAGCATTTT	CATGKRAGNQPQHF
NA	TRBJ2-1	NA	TRBV11-3	TGTGCCAGCAGCTTAGAGAGGTCCTGGGGGCCCTCCTACAATGAGCAGTTCTTC	CASSLERSWGPSYNEQFF
NA	TRBJ2-2	TRBD2	TRBV9	TGTGCCAGCAGCGCCACCGGGACTAGCGGGAAGGGGTGGAACACCGGGGAGCTGTTTTTT	CASSATGTSGKGWNTGELFF
NA	TRBJ2-1	TRBD2	TRBV14	TGTGCCAGCAGCCAGAAGGGGTCTAGCGGGAGGAATGAGCAGTTCTTC	CASSQKGSSGRNEQFF
once	TRBJ1-5	NA	TRBV7-6	TGTGCCAGCAGCTTAGCTCCAGGGGATAGCAATCAGCCCCAGCATTTT	CASSLAPGDSNQPQHF
NA	TRBJ2-3	NA	TRBV30	TGTGCCTGGAGTGTGAAAGCTAGCCCTAGCACAGATACGCAGTATTTT	CAWSVKASPSTDTQYF